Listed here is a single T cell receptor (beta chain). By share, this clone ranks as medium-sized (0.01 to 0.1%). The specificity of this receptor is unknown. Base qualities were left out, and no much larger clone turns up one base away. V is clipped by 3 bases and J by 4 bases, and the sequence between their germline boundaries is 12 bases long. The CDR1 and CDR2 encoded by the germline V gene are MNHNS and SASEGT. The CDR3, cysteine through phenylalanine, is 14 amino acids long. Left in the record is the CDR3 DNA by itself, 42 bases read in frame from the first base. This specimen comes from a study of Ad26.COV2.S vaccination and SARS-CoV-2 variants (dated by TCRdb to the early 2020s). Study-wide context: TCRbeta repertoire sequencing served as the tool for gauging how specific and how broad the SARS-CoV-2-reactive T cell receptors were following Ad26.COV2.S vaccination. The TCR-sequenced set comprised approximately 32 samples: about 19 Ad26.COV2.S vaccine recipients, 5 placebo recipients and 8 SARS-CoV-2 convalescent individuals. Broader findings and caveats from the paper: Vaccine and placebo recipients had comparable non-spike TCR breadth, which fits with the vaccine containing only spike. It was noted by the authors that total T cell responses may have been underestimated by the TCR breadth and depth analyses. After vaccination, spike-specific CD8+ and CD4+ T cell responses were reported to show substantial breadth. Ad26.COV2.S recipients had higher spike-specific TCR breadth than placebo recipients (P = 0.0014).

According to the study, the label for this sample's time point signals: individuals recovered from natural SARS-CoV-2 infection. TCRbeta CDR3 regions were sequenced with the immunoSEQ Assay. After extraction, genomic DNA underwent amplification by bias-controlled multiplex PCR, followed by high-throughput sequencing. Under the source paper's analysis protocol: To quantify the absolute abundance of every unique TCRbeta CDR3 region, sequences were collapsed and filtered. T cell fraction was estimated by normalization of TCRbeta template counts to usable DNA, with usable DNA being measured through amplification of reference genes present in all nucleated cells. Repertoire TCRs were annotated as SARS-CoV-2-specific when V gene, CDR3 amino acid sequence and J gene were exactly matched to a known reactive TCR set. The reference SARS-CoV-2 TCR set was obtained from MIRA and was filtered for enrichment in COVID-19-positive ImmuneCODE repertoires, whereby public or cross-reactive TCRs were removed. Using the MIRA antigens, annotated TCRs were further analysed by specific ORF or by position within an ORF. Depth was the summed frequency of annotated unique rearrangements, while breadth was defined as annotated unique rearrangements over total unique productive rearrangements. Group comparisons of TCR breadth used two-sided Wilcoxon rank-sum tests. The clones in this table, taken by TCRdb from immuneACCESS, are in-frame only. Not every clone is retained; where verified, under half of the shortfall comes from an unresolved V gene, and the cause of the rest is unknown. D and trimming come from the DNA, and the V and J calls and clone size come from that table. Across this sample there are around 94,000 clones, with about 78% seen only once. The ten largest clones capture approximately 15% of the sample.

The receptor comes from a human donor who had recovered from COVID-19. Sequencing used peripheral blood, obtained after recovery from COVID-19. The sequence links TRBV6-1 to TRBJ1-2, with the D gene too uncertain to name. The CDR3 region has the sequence CASSEFGVSYGYTF. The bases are TGTGCCAGCAGTGAGTTTGGTGTTTCCTATGGCTACACCTTC.